A selection of T cell receptor beta chains follows, all from one sample in a study of blood T cell repertoires in COVID-19. Only in-frame clones appear in the TCRdb table, and some are missing; sequencing was by immunoSEQ multiplex PCR. Of around 250,000 clones listed, roughly 85% were seen once; the top ten hold under 5.5%. Sequencing input: peripheral blood. Source of these receptors: a man in his sixties who had recovered from COVID-19. Both conserved end residues are part of each CDR3. Each record gives: V gene, J gene, clone size, D gene, CDR3 protein, CDR3 DNA. A D gene is named only where the DNA matches it firmly. Size is stated for part of the rows, as once, few or many counts, or as a class when the clone is expanded.

TRBV7-8	TRBJ2-5	.	TRBD2	CASRLAGVETQYF	TGTGCCAGCAGGTTAGCGGGAGTGGAGACCCAGTACTTC
TRBV5-1	TRBJ1-2	.	.	CASSPGDLTPKIYGYTF	TGCGCCAGCAGCCCGGGGGACCTTACCCCGAAGATCTATGGCTACACCTTC
TRBV6-5	TRBJ1-6	.	.	CASRDFDSPLHF	TGTGCCAGCAGAGACTTCGATTCACCCCTCCACTTT
TRBV29-1	TRBJ2-1	few	.	CSVIFYNEQFF	TGCAGCGTTATCTTCTACAATGAGCAGTTCTTC
TRBV27	TRBJ2-1	.	TRBD2	CASRTGQRTSAKFF	TGTGCCAGCAGAACTGGACAACGTACTAGCGCCAAGTTCTTC
TRBV4-1	TRBJ2-4	.	TRBD2	CASSQVGGAGYIQYF	TGCGCCAGCAGCCAAGTCGGGGGGGCCGGTTACATTCAGTACTTC
TRBV7-8	TRBJ1-1	.	TRBD1	CASSHPTGSNTEAFF	TGTGCCAGCAGCCACCCGACAGGGTCGAACACTGAAGCTTTCTTT
TRBV4-1	TRBJ2-3	.	.	CASSLRAGDTQYF	TGCGCCAGCAGCTTGCGGGCGGGAGATACGCAGTATTTT
TRBV30	TRBJ1-1	.	.	CAWSEAGHTEAFF	TGTGCCTGGAGTGAGGCAGGGCACACTGAAGCTTTCTTT
TRBV7-8	TRBJ1-2	.	.	CASSQTWFRGAREGGYTF	TGTGCCAGCAGCCAGACCTGGTTTCGGGGGGCGCGAGAAGGTGGCTACACCTTC
TRBV11-1	TRBJ2-2	.	.	CASSWRQFTGELFF	TGTGCCAGCAGCTGGAGGCAGTTCACCGGGGAGCTGTTTTTT
TRBV29-1	TRBJ2-1	.	TRBD1	CSVKGQGRNEQFF	TGCAGTGTAAAGGGACAGGGCCGGAATGAGCAGTTCTTC
TRBV27	TRBJ2-7	.	TRBD1	CASSPRQGPTYEQYF	TGTGCCAGCAGTCCCAGACAGGGTCCCACGTACGAGCAGTACTTC
TRBV19	TRBJ2-2	few	.	CASSRLRTDQGTGELFF	TGTGCCAGTAGTAGATTAAGGACAGATCAGGGAACCGGGGAGCTGTTTTTT
TRBV4-1	TRBJ1-6	.	.	CASSLLPGQSNSPLHF	TGCGCCAGCAGCCTCTTACCCGGACAGTCTAATTCACCCCTCCACTTT
TRBV28	TRBJ1-6	.	.	CASSPIDRGRSPLHF	TGTGCCAGCAGTCCCATAGACAGAGGACGTTCACCCCTCCACTTT
TRBV2	TRBJ1-5	.	.	CASSEGGSQGPQHF	TGTGCCAGCAGTGAAGGGGGCAGCCAGGGGCCCCAGCATTTT
TRBV18	TRBJ1-2	.	.	CASSNKADRGGDAYGYTF	TGTGCCAGCTCCAACAAGGCGGACAGAGGAGGTGATGCCTATGGCTACACCTTC
TRBV7-9	TRBJ1-1	.	.	CASAQANTEAFF	TGTGCCAGCGCTCAGGCGAACACTGAAGCTTTCTTT
TRBV3-1/TRBV3-2	TRBJ1-2	.	.	CASSQRSQGVYGYTF	TGTGCCAGCAGCCAGAGGTCACAGGGCGTCTATGGCTACACCTTC
TRBV5-1	TRBJ1-5	.	.	CASSFNAGSNQPQHF	TGCGCCAGCAGCTTTAACGCGGGAAGCAATCAGCCCCAGCATTTT
TRBV7-6	TRBJ2-7	.	TRBD1	CASSPNRDRSYEQYF	TGTGCCAGCAGCCCCAACCGGGACAGGTCCTACGAGCAGTACTTC
TRBV5-1	TRBJ1-1	.	TRBD1	CASSFGTGDGGTEAFF	TGCGCCAGCAGCTTCGGTACAGGGGATGGTGGCACTGAAGCTTTCTTT
TRBV6-1	TRBJ2-2	.	TRBD2	CASSELRTSGPVNTGELFF	TGTGCCAGCAGTGAGCTGCGGACTAGCGGCCCGGTGAACACCGGGGAGCTGTTTTTT
TRBV4-1	TRBJ2-2	few	TRBD1	CASSLSGTGVTGELFF	TGCGCCAGCAGCCTGAGCGGGACAGGGGTCACCGGGGAGCTGTTTTTT
TRBV7-9	TRBJ2-7	.	TRBD2	CASAIAGANYEQYF	TGTGCCAGCGCAATTGCGGGAGCAAACTACGAGCAGTACTTC
TRBV5-6	TRBJ2-3	few	.	CASSWGQGSTDTQYF	TGTGCCAGCAGCTGGGGGCAAGGGAGCACAGATACGCAGTATTTT
TRBV3-1/TRBV3-2	TRBJ2-1	.	.	CASSFRVKDNEQFF	TGTGCCAGCAGCTTCAGGGTTAAAGACAATGAGCAGTTCTTC
TRBV7-8	TRBJ2-2	.	.	CASSLASRGNTGELFF	TGTGCCAGCAGCTTAGCTTCCAGGGGGAACACCGGGGAGCTGTTTTTT
TRBV19	TRBJ2-1	.	TRBD2	CASSISGTSGRRNEQFF	TGTGCCAGTAGTATTTCGGGGACTAGCGGGAGGAGGAATGAGCAGTTCTTC
TRBV19	TRBJ2-1	.	TRBD2	CASSIGTSYNEQFF	TGTGCCAGTAGTATCGGGACTAGCTACAATGAGCAGTTCTTC
TRBV2	TRBJ2-7	.	.	CASSQTGYEQYF	TGTGCCAGCAGCCAGACAGGCTACGAGCAGTACTTC
TRBV28	TRBJ1-2	.	.	CASNSIRDGYTF	TGTGCCAGCAATTCAATCCGGGATGGCTACACCTTC
TRBV9	TRBJ1-4	.	.	CASSLGGQFNEKLFF	TGTGCCAGCAGCTTGGGGGGGCAGTTTAATGAAAAACTGTTTTTT
TRBV9	TRBJ1-2	.	.	CASSVDREVYGYTF	TGTGCCAGCAGCGTAGATAGGGAGGTCTATGGCTACACCTTC
TRBV7-2	TRBJ2-2	.	.	CASSPGHNTGELFF	TGTGCCAGCAGCCCGGGACACAACACCGGGGAGCTGTTTTTT
TRBV18	TRBJ1-4	.	.	CASSPQGTNEKLFF	TGTGCCAGCTCACCCCAGGGAACTAATGAAAAACTGTTTTTT